What follows is one T cell receptor beta chain and its context. Its antigen is still unknown. The sample holds no much larger clone one base away, and base qualities are not on file. TCR cDNA was synthesized by 5'RACE template switching, which introduced a universal primer site and unique molecular identifiers. Priming for cDNA synthesis came from both the TCR alpha and TCR beta constant segments. Two PCR steps were used to amplify libraries, with sample barcodes and sequencing adapters being added in the second step. Sequencing of the libraries was done on either Illumina HiSeq 2500 (2x100 bp) or NovaSeq (2x150 bp). Per the original workflow: Reads were demultiplexed and collapsed into UMI consensus sequences with MIGEC, and V(D)J alignment was performed with MiXCR. Clonotypes responding to the vaccine were identified with edgeR on replicate PBMC samples, with the criteria of FDR below 0.01 and a log2 fold change above 5 up to day 15. Bulk clonotypes were assigned CD4 or CD8 identity according to which sequenced CD4 or CD8 repertoire held them at higher abundance. TCRdb applied fastp at Q25 and MiXCR to the public reads, then kept only in-frame beta chains. All rows with the same CDR3 protein become a single entry with the most common DNA and genes. The V and J calls were not made by the authors but by TCRdb's processing. The sample table contains a few hundred thousand distinct CDR3 sequences; only one count was recorded for 8.5% to 10% of them. About 20% of the sample goes to the ten largest clones.

This entry belongs to a study of T cells after yellow fever vaccination (dated by TCRdb to the late 2010s). Regarding the complete study: Libraries from fractions with low cell numbers were prepared with the SMART-Seq v4 Ultra Low Input RNA kit. To track T-cell clones before and after primary and booster YFV17D yellow fever vaccination, bulk TCR alpha and beta repertoires were sequenced longitudinally. Two healthy male donors made up the cohort, one aged 18 to 29 years and the other aged 30 to 39 years. Bulk PBMC replicates and cell subsets were isolated from blood drawn at multiple timepoints before and after both primary and secondary immunization. Findings and caveats that apply to the study as a whole: Only two donors were included in the study, so the extent to which the findings can be generalized is limited. Computational filtering was needed because FACS-sorted repertoires could contain abundant contaminating clonotypes from the bulk population. A small fraction of clonotypes showed up in both the CD4 and CD8 compartments, probably as a result of convergent recombination. The secondary T-cell response was weaker than the primary response but faster, peaking on day 5 instead of day 15. Most clones expanded after primary vaccination (approximately 97% of CD4 and roughly 91% of CD8) were re-detected after the booster, suggesting that broad memory maintenance occurred.

For CDR1 and CDR2, the germline V gene (reference sequence) lists LGHDT and YNNKEL. A distance of 9 bases separates the germline ends of V and J, which lose 3 bases and 1 base respectively. Including the terminal cysteine and phenylalanine, the CDR3 comprises 14 residues. Only the CDR3 portion is preserved as DNA: 42 bases, with reading frame beginning at the first base. In light of the paper, this sample's treatment or condition label describes: live attenuated yellow fever vaccine strain. At each blood-draw timepoint, two biological replicates of bulk PBMCs were obtained. A standard Ficoll-Paque protocol was used to isolate PBMCs from peripheral blood. TriZol was used to extract RNA from bulk PBMCs, from CD4 and CD8 fractions, and from dextramer-positive and dextramer-negative fractions.

The clonotype was recovered from a young man who received the YFV17D yellow fever vaccine. Here the sequenced sample was PBMCs, taken on the day of the first yellow fever vaccination. This chain is built from TRBV3-1 and TRBJ2-5; confidence is insufficient to name the D gene. The sequenced DNA is TGTGCCAGCAGCCACTACAGATCCCAAGAGACCCAGTACTTC. Translated, it gives CASSHYRSQETQYF.